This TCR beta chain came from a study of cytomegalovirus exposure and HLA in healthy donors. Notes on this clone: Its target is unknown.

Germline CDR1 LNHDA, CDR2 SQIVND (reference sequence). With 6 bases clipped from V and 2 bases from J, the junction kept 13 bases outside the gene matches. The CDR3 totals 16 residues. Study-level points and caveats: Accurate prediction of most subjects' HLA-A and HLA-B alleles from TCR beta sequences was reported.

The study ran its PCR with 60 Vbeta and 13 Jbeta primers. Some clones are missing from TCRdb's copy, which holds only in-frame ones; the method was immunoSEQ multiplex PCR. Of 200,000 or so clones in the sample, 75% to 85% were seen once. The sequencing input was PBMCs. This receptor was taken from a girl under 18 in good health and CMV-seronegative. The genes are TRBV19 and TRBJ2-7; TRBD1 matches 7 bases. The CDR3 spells CASSRTGLTSPYEQYF. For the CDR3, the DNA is TGTGCCAGTAGCAGGACAGGCCTAACGTCCCCCTACGAGCAGTACTTC.